This TCR beta chain appears in the sequencing data of a study of blood T cell repertoires in COVID-19. Study-level background: Whether acute or convalescent, the COVID-19 samples came from the United States, Italy and Spain. PBMCs, B-cell-depleted T cells, or T cells were the source of the cDNA or gDNA that made up the material.

In germline, CDR1 is SGHDN, CDR2 FVKESK. This CDR3 contains 13 residues. Trimming took 1 base from V and 8 from J, leaving 11 bases between them. This table comes from immunoSEQ multiplex PCR, and its TCRdb copy is limited to in-frame clones, with some not included. The sample records some 99,000 clones, about 86% being singletons. This TCR was recovered from a woman aged 60-75 years in a cohort sampled during active or convalescent COVID-19. Sequenced input: peripheral blood. The chain combines TRBV14 with TRBJ1-2; TRBD1 might be the D (5 bases). The CDR3 region is CASSQVPGVGYTF. The CDR3 DNA is TGTGCCAGCAGCCAAGTCCCGGGGGTAGGCTACACCTTC.